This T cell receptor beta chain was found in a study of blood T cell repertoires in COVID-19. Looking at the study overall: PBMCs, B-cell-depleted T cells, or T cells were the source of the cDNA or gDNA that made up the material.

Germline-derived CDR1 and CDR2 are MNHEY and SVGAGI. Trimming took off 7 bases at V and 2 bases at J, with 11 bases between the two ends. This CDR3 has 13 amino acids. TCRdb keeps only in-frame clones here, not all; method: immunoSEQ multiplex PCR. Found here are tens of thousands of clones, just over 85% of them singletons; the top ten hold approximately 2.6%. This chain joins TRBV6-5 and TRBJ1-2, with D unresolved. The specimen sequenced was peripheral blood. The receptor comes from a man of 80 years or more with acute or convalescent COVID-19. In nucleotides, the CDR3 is TGTGCCAGCATTGGTGCACAGAACTATGGCTACACCTTC. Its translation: CASIGAQNYGYTF.